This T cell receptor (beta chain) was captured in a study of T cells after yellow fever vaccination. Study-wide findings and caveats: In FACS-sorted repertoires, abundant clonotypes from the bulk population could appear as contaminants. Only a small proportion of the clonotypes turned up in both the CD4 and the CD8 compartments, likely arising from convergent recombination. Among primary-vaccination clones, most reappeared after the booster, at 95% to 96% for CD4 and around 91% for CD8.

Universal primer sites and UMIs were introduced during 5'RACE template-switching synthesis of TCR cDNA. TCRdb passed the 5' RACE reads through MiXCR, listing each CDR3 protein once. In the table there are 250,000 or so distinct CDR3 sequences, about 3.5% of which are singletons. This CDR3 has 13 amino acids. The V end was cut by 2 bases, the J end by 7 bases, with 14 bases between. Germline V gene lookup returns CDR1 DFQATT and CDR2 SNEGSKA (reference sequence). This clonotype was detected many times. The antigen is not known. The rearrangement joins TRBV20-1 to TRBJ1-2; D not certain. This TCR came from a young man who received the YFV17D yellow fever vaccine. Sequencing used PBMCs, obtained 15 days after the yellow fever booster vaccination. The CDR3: CSARPGIEAGYTF. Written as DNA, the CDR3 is TGCAGTGCTAGACCGGGAATCGAGGCTGGCTACACCTTC.